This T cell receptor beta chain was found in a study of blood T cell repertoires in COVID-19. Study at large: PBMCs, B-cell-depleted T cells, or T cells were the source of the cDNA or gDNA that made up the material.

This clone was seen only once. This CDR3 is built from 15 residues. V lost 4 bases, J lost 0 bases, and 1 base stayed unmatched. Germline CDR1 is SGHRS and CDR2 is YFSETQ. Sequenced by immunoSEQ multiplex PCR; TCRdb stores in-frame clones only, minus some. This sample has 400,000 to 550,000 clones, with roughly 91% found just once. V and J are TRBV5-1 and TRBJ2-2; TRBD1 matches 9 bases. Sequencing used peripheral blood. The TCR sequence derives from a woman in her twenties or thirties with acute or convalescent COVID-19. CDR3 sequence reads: CASSGDRANTGELFF. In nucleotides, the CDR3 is TGCGCCAGCAGCGGGGACAGGGCGAACACCGGGGAGCTGTTTTTT.